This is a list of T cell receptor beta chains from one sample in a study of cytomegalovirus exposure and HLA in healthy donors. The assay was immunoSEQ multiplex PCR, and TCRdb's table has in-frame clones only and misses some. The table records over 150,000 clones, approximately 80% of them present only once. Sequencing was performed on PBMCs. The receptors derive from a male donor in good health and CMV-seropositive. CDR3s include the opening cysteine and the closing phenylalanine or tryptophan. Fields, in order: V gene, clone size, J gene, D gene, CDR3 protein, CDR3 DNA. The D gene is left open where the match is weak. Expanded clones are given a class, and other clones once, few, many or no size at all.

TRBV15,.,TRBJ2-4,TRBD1,CATSRDLGTGGLQYF,TGTGCCACCAGCAGAGATCTAGGCACAGGGGGGCTTCAGTACTTC
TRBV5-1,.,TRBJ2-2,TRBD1,CASSKGQGNTGELFF,TGCGCCAGCAGCAAAGGACAGGGGAACACCGGGGAGCTGTTTTTT
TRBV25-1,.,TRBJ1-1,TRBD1,CASSEQGANTEAFF,TGTGCCAGCAGTGAACAGGGGGCGAACACTGAAGCTTTCTTT
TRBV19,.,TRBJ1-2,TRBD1,CASSIEWNRGWAGYTF,TGTGCCAGTAGTATAGAATGGAACAGGGGATGGGCTGGCTACACCTTC
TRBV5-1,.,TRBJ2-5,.,CASRWTEETQYF,TGCGCCAGCAGGTGGACAGAAGAGACCCAGTACTTC
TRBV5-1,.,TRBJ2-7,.,CASSSTGTSLEQYF,TGCGCCAGCAGCTCTACCGGGACTTCCCTCGAGCAGTACTTC
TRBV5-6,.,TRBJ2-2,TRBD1,CASSLVGTANTGELFF,TGTGCCAGCAGCTTGGTAGGGACAGCGAACACCGGGGAGCTGTTTTTT
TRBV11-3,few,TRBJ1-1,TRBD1,CASSPGGATEAFF,TGTGCCAGCAGCCCAGGGGGCGCGACTGAAGCTTTCTTT
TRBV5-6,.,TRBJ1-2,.,CASSLQGLNYGYTF,TGTGCCAGCAGCTTGCAGGGGCTGAACTATGGCTACACCTTC
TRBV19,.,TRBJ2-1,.,CASSSRQSRNEQFF,TGTGCCAGTAGTTCCCGACAATCTCGGAATGAGCAGTTCTTC
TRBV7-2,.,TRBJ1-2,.,CASSSDLGSYGYTF,TGTGCCAGCAGCTCGGACCTGGGGAGCTATGGCTACACCTTC
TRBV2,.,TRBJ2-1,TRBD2,CARTSGGSYNEQFF,TGTGCCAGAACTAGCGGTGGTTCCTACAATGAGCAGTTCTTC
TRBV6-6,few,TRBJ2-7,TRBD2,CASSYASGGSYEQYF,TGTGCCAGCAGTTACGCTAGCGGGGGTTCCTACGAGCAGTACTTC
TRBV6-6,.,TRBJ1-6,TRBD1,CASIPTGFIGSPLHF,TGTGCCAGCATCCCGACAGGGTTTATAGGTTCACCCCTCCACTTT
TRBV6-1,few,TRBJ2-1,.,CASSDTYGVNYKSEQFF,TGTGCCAGCAGTGATACCTACGGGGTCAATTATAAGAGTGAGCAGTTCTTC
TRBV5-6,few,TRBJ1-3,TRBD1,CASSFGTGYSGNTIYF,TGTGCCAGCAGCTTCGGGACAGGCTACTCTGGAAACACCATATATTTT
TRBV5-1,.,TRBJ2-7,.,CASSLRGREYF,TGCGCCAGCAGCTTGAGGGGCAGGGAGTACTTC
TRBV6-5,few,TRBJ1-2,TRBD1,CASTAGGLLFYTF,TGTGCCAGCACCGCAGGGGGACTTCTATTCTACACCTTC
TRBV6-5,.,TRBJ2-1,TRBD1,CASTTDRGQRNEQFF,TGTGCCAGCACTACAGACAGGGGGCAAAGGAATGAGCAGTTCTTC
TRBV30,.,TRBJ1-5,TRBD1,CAWSPGTAGQPQHF,TGTGCCTGGAGTCCGGGGACAGCCGGTCAGCCCCAGCATTTT
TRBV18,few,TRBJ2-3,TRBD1,CASSPRDRDTDTQYF,TGTGCCAGCTCACCCCGGGACAGAGACACAGATACGCAGTATTTT
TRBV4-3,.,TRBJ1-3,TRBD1,CASSQDEQGASGNTIYF,TGCGCCAGCAGCCAAGATGAGCAGGGGGCCTCTGGAAACACCATATATTTT
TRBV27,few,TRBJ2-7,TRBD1,CASSVTSSGTGYEQYF,TGTGCCAGCAGTGTCACCTCCTCCGGGACAGGGTACGAGCAGTACTTC
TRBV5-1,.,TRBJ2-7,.,CASSGWGESYEQYF,TGCGCCAGCAGCGGATGGGGGGAGTCCTACGAGCAGTACTTC
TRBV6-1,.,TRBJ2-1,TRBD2,CASSGTSGGANEQFF,TGTGCCAGCAGTGGAACTAGCGGGGGGGCCAATGAGCAGTTCTTC
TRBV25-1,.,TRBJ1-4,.,CASSERFGEKLFF,TGTGCCAGCAGTGAGAGGTTCGGGGAAAAACTGTTTTTT
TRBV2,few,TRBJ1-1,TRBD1,CASRTGVSVVTEAFF,TGTGCCAGCAGGACAGGGGTTAGTGTCGTCACTGAAGCTTTCTTT
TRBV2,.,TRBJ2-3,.,CASSLNQGGTDTQYF,TGTGCCAGCAGTCTAAATCAGGGTGGCACAGATACGCAGTATTTT
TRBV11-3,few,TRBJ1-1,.,CASSLGGRTEAFF,TGTGCCAGCAGCTTAGGAGGTCGCACTGAAGCTTTCTTT
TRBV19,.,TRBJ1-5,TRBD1,CATHSGGSQPQHF,TGTGCCACCCATTCAGGGGGGTCTCAGCCCCAGCATTTT
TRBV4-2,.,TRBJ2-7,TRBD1,CASSQAGTGSKAQYF,TGTGCCAGCAGCCAAGCTGGGACAGGTTCTAAAGCGCAGTACTTC
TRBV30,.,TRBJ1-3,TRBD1,CAWRARGTGGDTIYF,TGTGCCTGGAGGGCCAGGGGGACGGGAGGGGACACCATATATTTT
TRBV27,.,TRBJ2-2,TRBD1,CASRPKPLGTGVTGELFF,TGTGCCAGCCGACCCAAACCCCTAGGTACAGGGGTGACCGGGGAGCTGTTTTTT
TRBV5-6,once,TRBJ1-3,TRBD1,CASSFRQGWNTIYF,TGTGCCAGCAGCTTTAGACAGGGATGGAACACCATATATTTT
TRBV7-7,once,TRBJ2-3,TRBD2,CASSIGLAGFTDTQYF,TGTGCTAGCAGCATAGGACTAGCGGGCTTCACAGATACGCAGTATTTT
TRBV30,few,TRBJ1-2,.,CAWNGGGYTF,TGTGCCTGGAACGGGGGTGGCTACACCTTC
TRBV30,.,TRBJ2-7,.,CAWGGSYEQYF,TGTGCCTGGGGGGGGTCGTACGAGCAGTACTTC
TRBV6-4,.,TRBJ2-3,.,CASSDRGSTDTQYF,TGTGCCAGCAGTGACCGGGGAAGCACAGATACGCAGTATTTT
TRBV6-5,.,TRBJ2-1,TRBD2,CASSSGTSGGGEQFF,TGTGCCAGCAGTTCTGGGACTAGCGGGGGAGGGGAGCAGTTCTTC
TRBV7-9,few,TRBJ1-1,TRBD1,CASSPRDRGITEAFF,TGTGCCAGCAGCCCCCGGGACAGGGGTATCACTGAAGCTTTCTTT